This entry describes one T cell receptor (beta chain). The CDR3 has 17 residues. With V trimmed by 4 bases and J by 8 bases, 15 bases remained unmatched. Germline-derived CDR1 and CDR2 are MDHEN and SYDVKM. The entry originates in a study of blood T cells in healthy people across ages. Study information: Template switching recovered approximately one barcoded beta molecule for every two T cells.

Using a J-beta primer mix together with a sample-barcoded 5' primer, a second PCR was run for roughly 6 to 12 cycles. TCRdb reprocessed the 5' RACE reads via MiXCR and lists one record per CDR3 protein. The sample has 1.5 million to 2 million distinct CDR3 sequences, about 50% seen once. Sequenced input: blood. The sequence came from a woman between 40 and 50 years old in good health. This sequence joins TRBV28 and TRBJ2-3; 10 bases map to TRBD1. In DNA, the CDR3 is TGTGCCAGCAGTTCCTTGGGACAGGGGCTCATAGGCGGTACGCAGTATTTT. Its protein is CASSSLGQGLIGGTQYF.